These 9 T cell receptor beta chains were all obtained from the same sample, sequenced in a study. Tregs were sorted as CD4+CD25+CD127-/low cells. TCRdb re-analysed the 5' RACE reads in MiXCR, keeping a single row per CDR3 protein. The repertoire has more than 55,000 distinct CDR3 sequences, less than 25% of them found once; the top ten carry 3.2%. The sequenced material came from tumor-infiltrating Tregs sorted from the breast tumor. Receptor source: a female donor with breast cancer.

This clonotype was seen a few times. J is TRBJ1-1 and V is TRBV27, with a possible D match to TRBD1 (6 bases). CDR1 and CDR2 (germline): MNHEY, SMNVEV (reference sequence). V was pared by 3 bases and J by 5 bases, with 22 bases between. This CDR3 comprises 17 residues. The CDR3 reads CASSLAHRVMGLTEAFF. In DNA, the CDR3 is TGTGCCAGCAGTTTGGCCCACAGGGTCATGGGACTGACTGAAGCTTTCTTT.

The chain carries TRBV20-1 and TRBJ2-7; D call uncertain. The V end was cut by 1 base, the J end by 1 base, with 5 bases between. Germline lookup yields CDR1 DFQATT and CDR2 SNEGSKA (reference sequence). The CDR3 is 12 amino acids. The CDR3 nucleotides read TGCAGTGCTAGAGTCCGGTCCTACGAGCAGTACTTC. This sequence encodes CSARVRSYEQYF.

On this clonotype itself: Since a much larger clone is just one base distant, this may be a read error. The chain carries TRBV7-7 and TRBJ2-3, with TRBD2 identical over 16 bases. The ends lost 5 bases at V and 8 bases at J; junction bases unmatched: 7. Germline V gene lookup returns CDR1 SSHAT and CDR2 FNYEAQ (reference sequence). The CDR3 is 16 residues long. The CDR3 spells CASSPGLAGGAATQYF. In DNA form, the CDR3 reads TGTGCCAGCAGCCCGGGACTAGCGGGAGGGGCAGCTACGCAGTATTTT.

The CDR3 DNA reads TGTGCCAGCAGTTTAGCTGGCAGGGGAGAGACCCAGTACTTC. Residues: CASSLAGRGETQYF. This chain uses TRBV12-3 or TRBV12-4 with TRBJ2-5; D perhaps matches TRBD1 (6 bases). The CDR3 contains 14 residues. The germline V and J ends were trimmed by 0 bases and 4 bases, with 9 bases remaining between them.

This clonotype occurred a few times. The CDR3 loop is CASSGHRTGVQPQHF. DNA of the CDR3: TGTGCCAGCAGCGGACATCGGACAGGGGTTCAGCCCCAGCATTTT. The V call is TRBV5-6, the J call TRBJ1-5; 9 bases fit TRBD1. Germline CDR1 is SGHDT and CDR2 is YYEEEE. This CDR3 has 15 amino acids. V lost 4 bases and J lost 6; bases outside the gene matches: 8.

This clonotype has only a few counts. The rearrangement uses TRBV9 and TRBJ2-7; 7 bases agree with TRBD2. CDR3 size: 16 residues. Germline V lookup: CDR1 SGDLS, CDR2 YYNGEE. The V segment lost 4 bases and the J segment 0 bases; nucleotides outside the gene matches: 10. The CDR3 sequence is CASSKAAGALSYEQYF. The CDR3, as DNA: TGTGCCAGCAGCAAAGCGGCGGGAGCTCTCTCCTACGAGCAGTACTTC.

This clonotype was counted between two and nine times. DNA of the CDR3: TGTGCCAGCAATCCGGGACTAGCCTTAGATACGCAGTATTTT. As protein: CASNPGLALDTQYF. The chain recombines TRBV6-6 with TRBJ2-3; 9 bases are a match to TRBD2. Germline CDR1 reads MNHNY; CDR2 reads SVGAGI (reference sequence). J was trimmed by 5 bases and V by 7 bases; bases with no gene match: 7. The CDR3 runs 14 residues.

This chain links TRBV19 with TRBJ2-2; 8 bases line up with TRBD1. The germline gives CDR1 LNHDA, CDR2 SQIVND (reference sequence). The CDR3 spans 15 residues. J was trimmed by 5 bases and V by 3 bases; bases with no gene match: 5. This chain's CDR3 is CASSMWTGRTGELFF. The CDR3 region has the DNA TGTGCCAGTAGTATGTGGACAGGGAGGACCGGGGAGCTGTTTTTT.

The J gene is TRBJ2-3, the V gene TRBV28; 8 bases agree with TRBD2. This CDR3 is 12 amino acids long. CDR1 MDHEN and CDR2 SYDVKM come from the germline V gene. V lost 7 bases and J lost 8; bases outside the gene matches: 5. Here the CDR3 reads CASTGTRSTQYF. CDR3 nucleotides: TGTGCCAGCACTGGGACTAGGAGTACGCAGTATTTT.